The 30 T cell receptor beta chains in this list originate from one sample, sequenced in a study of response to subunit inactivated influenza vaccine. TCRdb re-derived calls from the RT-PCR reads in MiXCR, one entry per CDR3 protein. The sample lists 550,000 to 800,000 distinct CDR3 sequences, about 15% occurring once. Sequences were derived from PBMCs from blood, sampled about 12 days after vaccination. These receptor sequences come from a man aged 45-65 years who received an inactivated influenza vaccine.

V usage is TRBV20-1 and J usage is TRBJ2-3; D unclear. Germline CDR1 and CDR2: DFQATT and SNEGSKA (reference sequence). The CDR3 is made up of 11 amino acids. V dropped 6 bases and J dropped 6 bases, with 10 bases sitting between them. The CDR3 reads CSAVLWDTQYF. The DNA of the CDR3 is TGCAGTGCCGTTTTATGGGATACGCAGTATTTT.

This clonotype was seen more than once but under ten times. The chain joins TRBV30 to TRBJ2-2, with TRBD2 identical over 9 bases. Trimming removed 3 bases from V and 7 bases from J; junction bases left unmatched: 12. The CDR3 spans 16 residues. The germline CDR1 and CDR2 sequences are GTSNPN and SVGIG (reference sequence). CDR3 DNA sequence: TGTGCCTGGAGGGTAACCGGGACTAGCATCAACGGGGAGCTGTTTTTT. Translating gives CAWRVTGTSINGELFF.

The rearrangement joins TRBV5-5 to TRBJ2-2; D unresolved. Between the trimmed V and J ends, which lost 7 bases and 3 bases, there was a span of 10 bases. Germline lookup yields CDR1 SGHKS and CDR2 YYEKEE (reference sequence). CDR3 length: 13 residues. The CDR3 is CASSRRDTGELFF. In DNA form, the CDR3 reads TGTGCCAGCTCCCGACGGGACACCGGGGAGCTGTTTTTT.

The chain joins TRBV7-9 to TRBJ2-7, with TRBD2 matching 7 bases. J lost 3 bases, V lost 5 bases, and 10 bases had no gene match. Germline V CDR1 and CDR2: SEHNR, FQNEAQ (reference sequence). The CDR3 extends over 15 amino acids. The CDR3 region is CASSQRELTFYEQYF. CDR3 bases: TGTGCCAGCAGCCAGCGGGAACTGACGTTCTACGAGCAGTACTTC.

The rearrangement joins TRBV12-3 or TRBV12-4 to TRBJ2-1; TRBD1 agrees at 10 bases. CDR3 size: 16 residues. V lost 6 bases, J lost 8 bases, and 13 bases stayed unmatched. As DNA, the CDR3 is TGTGCCAGCAGCCCAGGAGGCGGACAGGGGGACGATGAGCAGTTCTTC. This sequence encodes CASSPGGGQGDDEQFF.

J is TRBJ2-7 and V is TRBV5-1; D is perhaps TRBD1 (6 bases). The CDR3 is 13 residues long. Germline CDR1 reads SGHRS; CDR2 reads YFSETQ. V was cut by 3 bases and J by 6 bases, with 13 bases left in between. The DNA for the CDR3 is TGCGCCAGCAGCTATACGGACAGATCCGAGCAGTACTTC. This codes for CASSYTDRSEQYF.

The CDR3 DNA follows: TGTGCCAGCAGTAAGCCGACTAGCGGGCGTATCGCCTACGAGCAGTACTTC. Its translation: CASSKPTSGRIAYEQYF. This chain uses TRBV28 with TRBJ2-7; TRBD2 matches 10 bases. Germline V lookup: CDR1 MDHEN, CDR2 SYDVKM. CDR3 length: 17 amino acids. J gave up 2 bases and V 5 bases, and 12 bases lay outside the gene matches.

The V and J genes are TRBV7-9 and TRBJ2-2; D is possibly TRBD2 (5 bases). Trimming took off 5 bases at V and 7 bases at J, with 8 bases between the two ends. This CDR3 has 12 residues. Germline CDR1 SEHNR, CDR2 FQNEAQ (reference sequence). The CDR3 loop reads CASSPEVGELFF. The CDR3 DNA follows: TGTGCCAGCAGCCCGGAGGTCGGGGAGCTGTTTTTT. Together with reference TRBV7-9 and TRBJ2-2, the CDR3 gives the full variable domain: DTGVSQNPRHKITKRGQNVTFRCDPISEHNRLYWYRQTLGQGPEFLTYFQNEAQLEKSRLLSDRFSAERPKGSFSTLEIQRTEQGDSAMYLCASSPEVGELFFGEGSRLTVL.

In DNA, the CDR3 is TGTGCCAGCGGTAGGACAGCCTACGAGCAGTACTTC. It specifies CASGRTAYEQYF. The V call is TRBV12-3 or TRBV12-4, the J call TRBJ2-7, with D possibly TRBD1 on 6 matching bases. CDR3 length: 12 residues. Trimming pared 8 bases from V and 2 bases from J, leaving 10 bases between.

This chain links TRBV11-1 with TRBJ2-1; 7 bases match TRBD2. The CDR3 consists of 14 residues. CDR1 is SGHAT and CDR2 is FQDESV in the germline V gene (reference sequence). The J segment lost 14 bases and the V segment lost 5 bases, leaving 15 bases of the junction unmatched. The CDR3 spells CASSPRPGQGTKFF. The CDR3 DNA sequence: TGTGCCAGCAGCCCGCGGCCGGGCCAAGGGACTAAGTTCTTC.

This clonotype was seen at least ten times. The CDR3 sequence is CASSLLTTTGELFF. For the CDR3, the DNA is TGCGCCAGCAGCTTGTTGACAACCACCGGGGAGCTGTTTTTT. This chain joins TRBV5-1 and TRBJ2-2; unclear D gene. CDR1 and CDR2 (germline): SGHRS, YFSETQ. V was clipped by 1 base and J by 4 bases, with 8 bases between them. The CDR3 is made up of 14 amino acids.

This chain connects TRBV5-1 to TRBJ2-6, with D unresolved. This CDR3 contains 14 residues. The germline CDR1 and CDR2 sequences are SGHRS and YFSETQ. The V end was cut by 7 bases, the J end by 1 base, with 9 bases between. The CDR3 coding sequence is TGCGCCAGCGGACGGGTTTCTGGGGCCAACGTCCTGACTTTC. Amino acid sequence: CASGRVSGANVLTF.

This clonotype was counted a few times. The CDR3 region is CASSFGTSLSGEQYF. The CDR3 DNA follows: TGTGCCAGCAGCTTTGGGACAAGTCTTTCTGGGGAGCAGTACTTC. This sequence joins TRBV7-2 and TRBJ2-7; D may be TRBD1 (6 bases). The germline V gene has CDR1 SGHTA and CDR2 FQGNSA. V was cut by 3 bases and J by 7 bases, with 19 bases left in between. The CDR3 is made up of 15 amino acids.

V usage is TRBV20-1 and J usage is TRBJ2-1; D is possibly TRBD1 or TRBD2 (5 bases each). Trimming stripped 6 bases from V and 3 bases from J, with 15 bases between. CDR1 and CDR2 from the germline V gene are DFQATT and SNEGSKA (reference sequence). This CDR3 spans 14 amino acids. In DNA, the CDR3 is TGCAGTGCCCCAGATGGGGGTCACTACAATGAGCAGTTCTTC. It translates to CSAPDGGHYNEQFF.

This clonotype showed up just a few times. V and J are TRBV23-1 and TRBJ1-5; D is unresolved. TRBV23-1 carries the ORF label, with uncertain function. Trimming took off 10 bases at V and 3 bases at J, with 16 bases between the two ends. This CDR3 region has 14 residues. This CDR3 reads CAKWWLTFNQPQHF. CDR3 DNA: TGCGCCAAGTGGTGGTTGACATTCAATCAGCCCCAGCATTTT.

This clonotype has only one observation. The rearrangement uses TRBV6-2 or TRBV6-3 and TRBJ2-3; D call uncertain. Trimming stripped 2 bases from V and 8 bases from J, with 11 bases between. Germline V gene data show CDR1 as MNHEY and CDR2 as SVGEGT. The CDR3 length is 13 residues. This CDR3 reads CASSYRDDGTQYF. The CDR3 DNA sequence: TGTGCCAGCAGTTACAGAGATGATGGTACGCAGTATTTT.

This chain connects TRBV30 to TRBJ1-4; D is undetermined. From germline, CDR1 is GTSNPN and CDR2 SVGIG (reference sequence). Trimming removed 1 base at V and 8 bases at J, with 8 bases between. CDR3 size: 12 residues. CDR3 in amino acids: CAWSEQPEKLFF. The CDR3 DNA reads TGTGCCTGGAGTGAACAACCGGAAAAACTGTTTTTT.

CDR3 loop: CASRGDPHNEQFF. The CDR3 DNA reads TGTGCCAGCAGGGGGGACCCCCACAATGAGCAGTTCTTC. The rearrangement links TRBV7-8 to TRBJ2-1; tentatively, D is TRBD1 or TRBD2 (5 bases each). Germline CDR1 is SGHVS and CDR2 is FQNEAQ. The CDR3 totals 13 residues. With 6 bases removed from V and 5 bases from J, the gap between germline ends came to 11 bases.

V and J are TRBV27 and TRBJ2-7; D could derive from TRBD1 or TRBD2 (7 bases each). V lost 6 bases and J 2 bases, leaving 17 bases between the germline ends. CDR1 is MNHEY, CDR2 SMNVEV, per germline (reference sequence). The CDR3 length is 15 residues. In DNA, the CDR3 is TGTGCCAGCAGAGACGTCAGGGGGGGCACCTACGAGCAGTACTTC. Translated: CASRDVRGGTYEQYF.

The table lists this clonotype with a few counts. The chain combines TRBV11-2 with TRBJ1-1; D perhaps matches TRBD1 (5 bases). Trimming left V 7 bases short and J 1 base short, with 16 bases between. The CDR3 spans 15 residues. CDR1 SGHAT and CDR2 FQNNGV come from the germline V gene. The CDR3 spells CASTGRGGSNTEAFF. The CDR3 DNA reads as TGTGCCAGCACCGGACGCGGGGGGTCGAACACTGAAGCTTTCTTT.

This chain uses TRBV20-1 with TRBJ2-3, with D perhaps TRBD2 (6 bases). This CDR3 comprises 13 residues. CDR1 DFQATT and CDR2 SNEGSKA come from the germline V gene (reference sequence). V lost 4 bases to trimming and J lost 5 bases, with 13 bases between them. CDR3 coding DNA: TGCAGTGCTATTTCGACTAGTTTAGATACGCAGTATTTT. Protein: CSAISTSLDTQYF.

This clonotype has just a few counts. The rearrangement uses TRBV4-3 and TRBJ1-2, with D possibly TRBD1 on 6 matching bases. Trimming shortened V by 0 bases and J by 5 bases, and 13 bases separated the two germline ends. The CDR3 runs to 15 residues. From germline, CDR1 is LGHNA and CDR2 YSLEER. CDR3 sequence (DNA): TGCGCCAGCAGCCAAGATAACGGGGGCGGGTATGGCTACACCTTC. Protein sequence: CASSQDNGGGYGYTF.

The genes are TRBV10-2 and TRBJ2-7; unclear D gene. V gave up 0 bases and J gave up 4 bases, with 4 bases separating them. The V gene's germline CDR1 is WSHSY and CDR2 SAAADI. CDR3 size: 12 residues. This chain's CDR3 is CASSESRYEQYF. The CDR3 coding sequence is TGCGCCAGCAGTGAGTCGAGGTACGAGCAGTACTTC.

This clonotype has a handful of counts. CDR3 coding DNA: TGTGCCAGCAGACCCCGCGGGGGGGCTTTAAATACGCAGTATTTT. Translation gives CASRPRGGALNTQYF. The chain is built from TRBV28 and TRBJ2-3, with 9 nucleotides matching TRBD2. Trimming cost V 6 bases and J 7 bases; bases outside gene matches: 11. Germline lookup yields CDR1 MDHEN and CDR2 SYDVKM. The CDR3 has 15 amino acids.

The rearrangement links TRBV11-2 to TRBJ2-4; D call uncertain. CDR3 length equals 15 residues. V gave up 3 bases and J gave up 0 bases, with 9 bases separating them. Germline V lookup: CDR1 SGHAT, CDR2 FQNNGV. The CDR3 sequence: CASSFNLLAKNIQYF. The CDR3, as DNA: TGTGCCAGCAGCTTTAATCTATTAGCCAAAAACATTCAGTACTTC.

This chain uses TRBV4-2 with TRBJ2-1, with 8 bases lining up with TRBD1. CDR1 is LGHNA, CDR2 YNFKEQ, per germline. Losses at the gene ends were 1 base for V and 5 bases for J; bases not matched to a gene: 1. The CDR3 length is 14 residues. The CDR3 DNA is TGTGCCAGCAGCCAAGTGGGACAGGACAATGAGCAGTTCTTC. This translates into CASSQVGQDNEQFF.

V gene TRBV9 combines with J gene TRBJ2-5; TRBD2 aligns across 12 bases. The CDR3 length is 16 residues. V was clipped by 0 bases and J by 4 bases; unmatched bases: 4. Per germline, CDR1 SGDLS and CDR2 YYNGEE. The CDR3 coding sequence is TGTGCCAGCAGCGTAGAATGGGGACTAGCGGGAGAGACCCAGTACTTC. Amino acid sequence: CASSVEWGLAGETQYF.

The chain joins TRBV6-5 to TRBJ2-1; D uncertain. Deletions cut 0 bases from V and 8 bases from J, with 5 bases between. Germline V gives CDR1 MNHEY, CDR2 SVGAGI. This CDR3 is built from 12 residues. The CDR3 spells CASSYSRHEQFF. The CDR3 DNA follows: TGTGCCAGCAGTTACTCACGTCATGAGCAGTTCTTC.

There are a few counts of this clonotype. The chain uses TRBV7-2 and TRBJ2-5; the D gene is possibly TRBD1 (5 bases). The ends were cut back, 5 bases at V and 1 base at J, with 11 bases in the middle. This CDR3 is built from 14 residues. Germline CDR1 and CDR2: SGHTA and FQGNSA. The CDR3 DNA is TGTGCCAGCAGCAAATCAGGGATCCAAGAGACCCAGTACTTC. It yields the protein CASSKSGIQETQYF.

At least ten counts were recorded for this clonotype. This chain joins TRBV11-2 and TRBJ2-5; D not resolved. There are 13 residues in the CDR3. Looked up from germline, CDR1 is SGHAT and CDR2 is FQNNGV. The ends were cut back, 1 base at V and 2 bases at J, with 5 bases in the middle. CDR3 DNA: TGTGCCAGCAGCTTAGGCTCGCAAGAGACCCAGTACTTC. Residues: CASSLGSQETQYF.